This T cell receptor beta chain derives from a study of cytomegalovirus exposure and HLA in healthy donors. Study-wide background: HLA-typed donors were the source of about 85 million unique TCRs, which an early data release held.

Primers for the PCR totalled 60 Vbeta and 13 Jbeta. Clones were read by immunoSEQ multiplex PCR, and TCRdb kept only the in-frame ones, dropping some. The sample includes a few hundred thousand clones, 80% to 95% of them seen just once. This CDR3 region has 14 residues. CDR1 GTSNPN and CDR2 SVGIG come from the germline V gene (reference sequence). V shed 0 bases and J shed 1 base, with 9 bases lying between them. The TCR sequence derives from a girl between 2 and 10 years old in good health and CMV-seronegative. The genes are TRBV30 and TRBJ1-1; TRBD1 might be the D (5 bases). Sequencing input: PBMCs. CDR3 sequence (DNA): TGTGCCTGGAGTGTAACCAGGGCGAACACTGAAGCTTTCTTT. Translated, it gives CAWSVTRANTEAFF.